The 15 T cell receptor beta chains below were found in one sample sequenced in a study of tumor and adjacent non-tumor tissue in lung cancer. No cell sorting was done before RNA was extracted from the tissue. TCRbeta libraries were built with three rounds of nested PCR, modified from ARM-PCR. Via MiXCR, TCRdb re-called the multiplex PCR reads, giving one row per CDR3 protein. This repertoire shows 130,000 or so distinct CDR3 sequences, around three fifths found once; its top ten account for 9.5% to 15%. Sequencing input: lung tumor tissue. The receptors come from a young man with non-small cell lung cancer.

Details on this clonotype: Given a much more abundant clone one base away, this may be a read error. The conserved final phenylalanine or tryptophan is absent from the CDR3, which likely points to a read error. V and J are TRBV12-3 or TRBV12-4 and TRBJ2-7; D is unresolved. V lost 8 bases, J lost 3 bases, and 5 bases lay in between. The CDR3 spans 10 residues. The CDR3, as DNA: TGTGCCAGCGGAAACTACGAGCAGTACCTC. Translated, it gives CASGNYEQYL.

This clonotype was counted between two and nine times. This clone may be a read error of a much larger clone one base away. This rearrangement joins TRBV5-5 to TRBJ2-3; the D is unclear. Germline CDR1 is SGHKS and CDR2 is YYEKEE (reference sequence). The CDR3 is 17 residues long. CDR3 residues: CASSLTAPSFSTDMQYF. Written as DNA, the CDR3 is TGTGCCAGCAGCTTGACTGCCCCCTCCTTTAGCACAGATATGCAGTATTTT.

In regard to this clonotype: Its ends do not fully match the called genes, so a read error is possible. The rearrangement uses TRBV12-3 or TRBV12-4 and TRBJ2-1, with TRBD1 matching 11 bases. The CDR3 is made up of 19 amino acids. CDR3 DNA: TGTGGCAGCAGTGTATTTCGTGGGACAGGGGGGAGCTCCTACAATGAGCAGTTCTTC. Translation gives CGSSVFRGTGGSSYNEQFF.

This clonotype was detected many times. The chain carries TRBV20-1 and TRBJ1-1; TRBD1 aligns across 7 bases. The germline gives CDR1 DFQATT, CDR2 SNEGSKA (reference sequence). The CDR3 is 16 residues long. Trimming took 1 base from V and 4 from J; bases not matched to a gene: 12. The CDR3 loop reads CSARVDRERDTTEAFF. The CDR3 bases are TGCAGTGCTAGAGTCGACAGGGAGAGGGATACCACTGAAGCTTTCTTT.

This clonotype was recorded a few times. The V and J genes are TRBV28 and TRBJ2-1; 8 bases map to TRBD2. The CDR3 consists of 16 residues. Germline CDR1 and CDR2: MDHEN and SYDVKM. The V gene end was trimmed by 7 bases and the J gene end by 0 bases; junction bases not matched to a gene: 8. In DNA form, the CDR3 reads TGTGCCAGCACTGAAACCGGGACTAGCTCCTACAATGAGCAGTTCTTC. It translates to CASTETGTSSYNEQFF.

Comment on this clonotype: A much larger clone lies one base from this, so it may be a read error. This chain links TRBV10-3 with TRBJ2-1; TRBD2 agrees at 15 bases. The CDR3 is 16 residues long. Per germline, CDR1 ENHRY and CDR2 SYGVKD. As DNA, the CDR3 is TGTGTCATCAGCTTACGGACTAGCGGGGGGGCGGATGAGCAGTTCTTC. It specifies CVISLRTSGGADEQFF.

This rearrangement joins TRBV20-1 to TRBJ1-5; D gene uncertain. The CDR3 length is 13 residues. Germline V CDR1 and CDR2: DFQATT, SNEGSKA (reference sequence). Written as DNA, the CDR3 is TGCAGCTCTAGAGTGGGGATGGATCAGCCCCAGCATTTT. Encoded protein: CSSRVGMDQPQHF.

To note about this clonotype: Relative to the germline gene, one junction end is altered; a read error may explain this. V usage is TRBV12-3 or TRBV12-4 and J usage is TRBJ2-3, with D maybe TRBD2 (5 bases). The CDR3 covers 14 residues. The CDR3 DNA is TGTGCTAGCAGTTTCGTTAGCGTCACAGATACGCAGTATTTT. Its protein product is CASSFVSVTDTQYF.

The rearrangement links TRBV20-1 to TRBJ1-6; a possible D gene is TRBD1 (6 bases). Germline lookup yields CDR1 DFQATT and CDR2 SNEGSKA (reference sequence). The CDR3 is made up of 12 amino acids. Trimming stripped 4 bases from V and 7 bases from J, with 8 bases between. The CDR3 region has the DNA TGCAGTGCTAATACAGGGAATTCACCCCTCCACTTT. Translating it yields CSANTGNSPLHF.

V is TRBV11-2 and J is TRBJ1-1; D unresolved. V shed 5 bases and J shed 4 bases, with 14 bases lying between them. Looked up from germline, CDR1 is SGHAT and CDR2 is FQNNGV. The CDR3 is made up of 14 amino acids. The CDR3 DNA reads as TGTGCCAGCAGCCAAACAACTTATGGCACTGAAGCTTTCTTT. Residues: CASSQTTYGTEAFF.

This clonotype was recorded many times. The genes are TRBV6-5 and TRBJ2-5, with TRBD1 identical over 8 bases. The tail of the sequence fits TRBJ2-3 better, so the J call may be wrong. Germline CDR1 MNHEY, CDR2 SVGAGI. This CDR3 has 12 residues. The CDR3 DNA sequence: TGTGCCAGCAGCTCAGGGGGCGGGACGCAGTATTTT. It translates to CASSSGGGTQYF.

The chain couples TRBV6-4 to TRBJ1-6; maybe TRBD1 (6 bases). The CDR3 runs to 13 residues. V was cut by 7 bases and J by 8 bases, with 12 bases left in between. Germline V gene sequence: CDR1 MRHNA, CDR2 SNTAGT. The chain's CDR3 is CASNEEGDSPLHF. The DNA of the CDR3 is TGTGCCAGCAATGAGGAGGGGGATTCACCCCTCCACTTT.

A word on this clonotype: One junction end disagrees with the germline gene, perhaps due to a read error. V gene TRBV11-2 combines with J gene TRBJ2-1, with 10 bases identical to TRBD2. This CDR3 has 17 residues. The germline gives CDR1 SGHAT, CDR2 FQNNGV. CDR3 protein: CASSPPSGRKSYIEQFF. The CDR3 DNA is TGTGCCAGCAGTCCTCCTAGCGGGAGAAAATCCTACATTGAGCAGTTCTTT.

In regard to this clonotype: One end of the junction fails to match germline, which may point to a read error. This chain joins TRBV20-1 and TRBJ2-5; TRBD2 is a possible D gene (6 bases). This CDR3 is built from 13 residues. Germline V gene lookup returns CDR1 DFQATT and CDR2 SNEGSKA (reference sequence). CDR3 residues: CSARHGGGETQYF. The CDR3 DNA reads TGCAGTGCAAGACACGGAGGCGGGGAGACTCAGTACTTC.

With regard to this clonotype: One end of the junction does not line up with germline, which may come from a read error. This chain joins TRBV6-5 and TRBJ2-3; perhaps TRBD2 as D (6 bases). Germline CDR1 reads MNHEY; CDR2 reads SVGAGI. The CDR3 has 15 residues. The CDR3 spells CTSGYSGGSADTQYF. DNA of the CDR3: TGTACCAGCGGTTACTCTGGGGGGAGCGCAGATACGCAGTATTTT.